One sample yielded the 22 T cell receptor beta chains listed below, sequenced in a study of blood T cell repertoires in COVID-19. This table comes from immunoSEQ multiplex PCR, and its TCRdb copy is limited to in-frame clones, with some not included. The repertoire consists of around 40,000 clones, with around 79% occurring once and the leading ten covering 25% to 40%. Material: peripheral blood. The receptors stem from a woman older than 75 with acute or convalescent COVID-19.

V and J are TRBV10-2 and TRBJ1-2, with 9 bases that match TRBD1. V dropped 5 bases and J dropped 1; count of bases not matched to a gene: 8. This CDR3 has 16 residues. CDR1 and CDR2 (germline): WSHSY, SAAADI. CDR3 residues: CASSPNLGQGNYGYTF. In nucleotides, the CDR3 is TGCGCCAGCAGTCCGAATTTGGGACAGGGTAACTATGGCTACACCTTC.

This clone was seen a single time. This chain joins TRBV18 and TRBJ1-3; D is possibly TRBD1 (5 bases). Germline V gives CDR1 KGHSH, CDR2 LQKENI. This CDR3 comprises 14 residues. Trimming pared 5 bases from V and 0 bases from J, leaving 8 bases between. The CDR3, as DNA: TGTGCCAGCTCAGCGACAGACTCTGGAAACACCATATATTTT. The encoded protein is CASSATDSGNTIYF.

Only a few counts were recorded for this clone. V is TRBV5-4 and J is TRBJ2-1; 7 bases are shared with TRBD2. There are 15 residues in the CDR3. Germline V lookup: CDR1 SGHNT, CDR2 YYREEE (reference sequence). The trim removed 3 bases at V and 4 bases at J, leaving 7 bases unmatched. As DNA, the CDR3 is TGTGCCAGCAGCTACCGGACTAGAGGGTACAATGAGCAGTTCTTC. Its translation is CASSYRTRGYNEQFF.

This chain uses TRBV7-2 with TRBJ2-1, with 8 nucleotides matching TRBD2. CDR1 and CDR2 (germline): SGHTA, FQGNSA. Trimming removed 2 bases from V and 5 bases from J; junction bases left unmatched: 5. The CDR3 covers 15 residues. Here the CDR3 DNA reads TGTGCCAGCAGCTTACAAGCGGGAGTTCACAATGAGCAGTTCTTC. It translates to CASSLQAGVHNEQFF.

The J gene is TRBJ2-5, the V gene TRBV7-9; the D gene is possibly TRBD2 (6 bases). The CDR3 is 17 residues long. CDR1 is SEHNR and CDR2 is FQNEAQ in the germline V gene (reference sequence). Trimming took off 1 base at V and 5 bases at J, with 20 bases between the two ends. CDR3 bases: TGTGCCAGCAGCTTAGACATAGCCGGGGGAGACTTGGAGACCCAGTACTTC. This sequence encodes CASSLDIAGGDLETQYF. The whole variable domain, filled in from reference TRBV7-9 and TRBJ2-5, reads DTGVSQNPRHKITKRGQNVTFRCDPISEHNRLYWYRQTLGQGPEFLTYFQNEAQLEKSRLLSDRFSAERPKGSFSTLEIQRTEQGDSAMYLCASSLDIAGGDLETQYFGPGTRLLVL.

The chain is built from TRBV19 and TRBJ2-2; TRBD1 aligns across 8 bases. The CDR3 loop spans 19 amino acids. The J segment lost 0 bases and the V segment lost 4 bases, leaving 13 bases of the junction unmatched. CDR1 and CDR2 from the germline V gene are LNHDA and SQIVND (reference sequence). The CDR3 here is CASSSQRQGSLSNTGELFF. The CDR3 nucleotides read TGTGCCAGTAGTAGTCAAAGACAGGGGTCCCTTTCGAACACCGGGGAGCTGTTTTTT. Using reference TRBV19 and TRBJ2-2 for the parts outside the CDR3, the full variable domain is DGGITQSPKYLFRKEGQNVTLSCEQNLNHDAMYWYRQDPGQGLRLIYYSQIVNDFQKGDIAEGYSVSREKKESFPLTVTSAQKNPTAFYLCASSSQRQGSLSNTGELFFGEGSRLTVL.

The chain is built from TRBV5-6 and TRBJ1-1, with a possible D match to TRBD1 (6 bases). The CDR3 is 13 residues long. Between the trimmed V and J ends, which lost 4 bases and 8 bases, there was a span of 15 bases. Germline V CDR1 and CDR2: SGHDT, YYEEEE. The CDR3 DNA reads TGTGCCAGCAGCCCAACAGGGCTCAGGGAAGCTTTCTTT. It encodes CASSPTGLREAFF.

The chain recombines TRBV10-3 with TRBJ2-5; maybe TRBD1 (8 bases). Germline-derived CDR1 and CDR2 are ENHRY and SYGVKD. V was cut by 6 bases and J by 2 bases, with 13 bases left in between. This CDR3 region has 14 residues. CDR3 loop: CAISGQGGQETQYF. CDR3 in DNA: TGTGCCATCAGCGGACAGGGAGGGCAAGAGACCCAGTACTTC.

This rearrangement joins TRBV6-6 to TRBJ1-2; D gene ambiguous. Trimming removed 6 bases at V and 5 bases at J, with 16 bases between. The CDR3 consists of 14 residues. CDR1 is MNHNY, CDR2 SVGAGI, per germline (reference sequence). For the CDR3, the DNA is TGTGCCAGCAGGGCCAGCCAGGCCCGTTATGGCTACACCTTC. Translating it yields CASRASQARYGYTF.

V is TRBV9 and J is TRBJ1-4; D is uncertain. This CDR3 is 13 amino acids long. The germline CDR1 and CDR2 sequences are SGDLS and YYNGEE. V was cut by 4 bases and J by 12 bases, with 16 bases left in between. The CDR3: CASSFPRNRELFF. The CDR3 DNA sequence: TGTGCCAGCAGCTTTCCTCGGAACCGGGAACTGTTTTTT.

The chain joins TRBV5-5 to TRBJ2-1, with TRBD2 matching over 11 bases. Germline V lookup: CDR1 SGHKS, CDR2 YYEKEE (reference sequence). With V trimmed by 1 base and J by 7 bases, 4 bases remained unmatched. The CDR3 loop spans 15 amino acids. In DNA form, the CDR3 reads TGTGCCAGCAGCTTGCGTAGCGGGAGGGGGAATGAGCAGTTCTTC. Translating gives CASSLRSGRGNEQFF.

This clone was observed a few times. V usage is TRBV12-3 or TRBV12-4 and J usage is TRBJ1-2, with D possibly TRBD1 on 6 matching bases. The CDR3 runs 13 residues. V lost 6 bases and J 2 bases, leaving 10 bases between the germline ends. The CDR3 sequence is CASSMDRNYGYTF. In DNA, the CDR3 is TGTGCCAGCAGCATGGACAGAAACTATGGCTACACCTTC.

The CDR3 sequence: CASKLETSGSQFF. CDR3 sequence (DNA): TGTGCCAGCAAGCTTGAGACTAGCGGGAGCCAGTTCTTC. This chain uses TRBV7-2 with TRBJ2-1, with 12 bases fitting TRBD2. CDR1 is SGHTA, CDR2 FQGNSA, per germline. Trimming at V came to 7 bases and at J to 13 bases, leaving 8 bases not matched to a gene. The CDR3 contains 13 residues. Full variable domain (missing parts from reference TRBV7-2 and TRBJ2-1): GAGVSQSPSNKVTEKGKDVELRCDPISGHTALYWYRQSLGQGLEFLIYFQGNSAPDKSGLPSDRFSAERTGGSVSTLTIQRTQQEDSAVYLCASKLETSGSQFFGPGTRLTVL.

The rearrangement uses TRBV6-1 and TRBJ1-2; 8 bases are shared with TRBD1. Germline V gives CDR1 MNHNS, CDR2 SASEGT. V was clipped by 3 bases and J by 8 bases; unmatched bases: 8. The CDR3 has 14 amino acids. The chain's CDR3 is CASSDLTGVTGYTF. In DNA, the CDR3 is TGTGCCAGCAGTGATTTGACAGGGGTCACGGGCTACACCTTC.

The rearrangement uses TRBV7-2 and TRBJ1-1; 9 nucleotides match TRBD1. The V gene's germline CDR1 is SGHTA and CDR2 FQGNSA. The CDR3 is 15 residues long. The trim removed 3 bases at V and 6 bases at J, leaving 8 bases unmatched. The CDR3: CASSFSWDRASEAFF. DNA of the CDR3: TGTGCCAGCAGCTTTTCGTGGGACAGGGCATCTGAAGCTTTCTTT.

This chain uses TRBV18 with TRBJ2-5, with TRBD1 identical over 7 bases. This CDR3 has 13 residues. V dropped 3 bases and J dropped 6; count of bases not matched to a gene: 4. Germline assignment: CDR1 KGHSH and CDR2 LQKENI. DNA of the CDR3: TGTGCCAGCTCACCTTCACAGGGGCAGACCCAGTACTTC. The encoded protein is CASSPSQGQTQYF.

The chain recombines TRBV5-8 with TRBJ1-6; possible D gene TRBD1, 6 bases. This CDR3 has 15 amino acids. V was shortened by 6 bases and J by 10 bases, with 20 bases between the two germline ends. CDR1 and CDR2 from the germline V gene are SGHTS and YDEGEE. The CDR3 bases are TGTGCCAGCACTCCGGCGCGGGGGGCAGGATCACCCCTCCACTTT. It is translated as CASTPARGAGSPLHF. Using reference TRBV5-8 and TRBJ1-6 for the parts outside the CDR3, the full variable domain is EAGVTQSPTHLIKTRGQQATLRCSPISGHTSVYWYQQALGLGLQFLLWYDEGEERNRGNFPPRFSGRQFPNYSSELNVNALELEDSALYLCASTPARGAGSPLHFGNGTRLTVT.

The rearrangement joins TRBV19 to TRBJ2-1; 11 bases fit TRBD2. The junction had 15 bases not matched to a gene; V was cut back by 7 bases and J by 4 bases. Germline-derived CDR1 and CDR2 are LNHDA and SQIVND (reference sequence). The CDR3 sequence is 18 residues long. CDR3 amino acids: CASNFGASGRPGYNEQFF. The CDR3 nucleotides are TGTGCCAGTAACTTCGGGGCTAGCGGGAGGCCGGGATACAATGAGCAGTTCTTC. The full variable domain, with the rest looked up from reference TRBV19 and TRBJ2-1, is DGGITQSPKYLFRKEGQNVTLSCEQNLNHDAMYWYRQDPGQGLRLIYYSQIVNDFQKGDIAEGYSVSREKKESFPLTVTSAQKNPTAFYLCASNFGASGRPGYNEQFFGPGTRLTVL.

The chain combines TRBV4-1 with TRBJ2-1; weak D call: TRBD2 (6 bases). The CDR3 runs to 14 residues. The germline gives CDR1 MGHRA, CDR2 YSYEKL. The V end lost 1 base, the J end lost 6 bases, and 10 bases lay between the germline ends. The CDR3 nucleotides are TGCGCCAGCAGCCAAGTAGAGACTAGCAATGAGCAGTTCTTC. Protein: CASSQVETSNEQFF.

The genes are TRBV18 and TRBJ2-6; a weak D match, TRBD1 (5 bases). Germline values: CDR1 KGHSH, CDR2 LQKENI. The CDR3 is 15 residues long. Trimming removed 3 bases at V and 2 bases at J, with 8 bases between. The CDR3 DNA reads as TGTGCCAGCTCACCTCAAGGGGCTGGGGCCAACGTCCTGACTTTC. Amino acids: CASSPQGAGANVLTF.

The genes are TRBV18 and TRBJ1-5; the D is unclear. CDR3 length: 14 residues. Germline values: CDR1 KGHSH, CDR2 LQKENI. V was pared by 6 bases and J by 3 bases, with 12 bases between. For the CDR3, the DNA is TGTGCCAGCTCGCCCGGTCCCCTCAATCAGCCCCAGCATTTT. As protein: CASSPGPLNQPQHF.

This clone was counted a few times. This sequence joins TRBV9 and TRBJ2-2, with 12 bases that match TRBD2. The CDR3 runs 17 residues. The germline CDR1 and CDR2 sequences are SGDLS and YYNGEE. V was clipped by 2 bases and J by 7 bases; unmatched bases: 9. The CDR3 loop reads CASSVLAGGPVVGELFF. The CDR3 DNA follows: TGTGCCAGCAGCGTCCTAGCGGGAGGGCCGGTTGTCGGGGAGCTGTTTTTT.